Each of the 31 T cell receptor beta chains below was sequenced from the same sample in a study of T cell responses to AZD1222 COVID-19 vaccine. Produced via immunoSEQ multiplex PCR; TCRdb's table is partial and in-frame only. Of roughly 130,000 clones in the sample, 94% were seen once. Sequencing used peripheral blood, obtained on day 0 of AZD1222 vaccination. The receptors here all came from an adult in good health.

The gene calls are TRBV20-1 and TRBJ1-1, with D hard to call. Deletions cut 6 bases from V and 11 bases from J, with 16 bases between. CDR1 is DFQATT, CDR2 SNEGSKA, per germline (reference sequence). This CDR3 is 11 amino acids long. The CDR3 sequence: CSAMQGIGAFF. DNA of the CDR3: TGCAGTGCCATGCAAGGGATCGGGGCTTTCTTT.

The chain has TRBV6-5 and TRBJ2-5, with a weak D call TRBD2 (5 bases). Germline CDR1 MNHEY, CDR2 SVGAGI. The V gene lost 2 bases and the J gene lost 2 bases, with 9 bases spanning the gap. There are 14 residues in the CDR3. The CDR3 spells CASSYAAGQETQYF. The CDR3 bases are TGTGCCAGCAGTTACGCGGCGGGTCAAGAGACCCAGTACTTC.

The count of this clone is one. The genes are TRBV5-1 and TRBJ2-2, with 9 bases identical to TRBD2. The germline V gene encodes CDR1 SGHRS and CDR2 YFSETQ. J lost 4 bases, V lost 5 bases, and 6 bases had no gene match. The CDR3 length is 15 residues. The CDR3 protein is CASRFLAGTTGELFF. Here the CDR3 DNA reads TGCGCCAGCAGATTCCTAGCGGGGACCACCGGGGAGCTGTTTTTT. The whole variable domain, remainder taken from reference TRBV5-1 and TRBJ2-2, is KAGVTQTPRYLIKTRGQQVTLSCSPISGHRSVSWYQQTPGQGLQFLFEYFSETQRNKGNFPGRFSGRQFSNSRSEMNVSTLELGDSALYLCASRFLAGTTGELFFGEGSRLTVL.

For the CDR3, the DNA is TGTGCCACCCGTGGAGGGAGCGAGCAGTACTTC. This sequence encodes CATRGGSEQYF. The chain is built from TRBV3-1 (or the pseudogene TRBV3-2) and TRBJ2-7; D might be TRBD2 (6 bases). This CDR3 is built from 11 residues. Germline V gene sequence: CDR1 LGHDT, CDR2 YNNKEL (reference sequence). V gave up 10 bases and J gave up 6 bases, with 13 bases separating them.

Here the CDR3 reads CSVEDRNYGYTF. The DNA for the CDR3 is TGCAGCGTTGAGGACAGAAACTATGGCTACACCTTC. The V and J genes are TRBV29-1 and TRBJ1-2, with a possible D match to TRBD1 (6 bases). Trimming took 3 bases from V and 2 from J, leaving 7 bases between them. In germline, CDR1 is SQVTM, CDR2 ANQGSEA. The CDR3 loop spans 12 amino acids.

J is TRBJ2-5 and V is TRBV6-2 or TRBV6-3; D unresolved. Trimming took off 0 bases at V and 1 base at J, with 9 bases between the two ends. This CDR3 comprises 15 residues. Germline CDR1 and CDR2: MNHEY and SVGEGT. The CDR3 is CASSYSGRAQETQYF. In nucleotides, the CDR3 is TGTGCCAGCAGTTACTCAGGTAGAGCCCAAGAGACCCAGTACTTC.

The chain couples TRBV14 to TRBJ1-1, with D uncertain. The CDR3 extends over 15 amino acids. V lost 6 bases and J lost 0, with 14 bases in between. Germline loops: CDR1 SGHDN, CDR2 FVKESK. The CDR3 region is CASSRLGSMNTEAFF. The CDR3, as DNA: TGTGCCAGCAGTCGTCTAGGGAGTATGAACACTGAAGCTTTCTTT.

The DNA of the CDR3 is TGCGCCAGCAGCTTCGGGACAGGGTCGGGCAATCAGCCCCAGCATTTT. This gives the protein CASSFGTGSGNQPQHF. V is TRBV5-1 and J is TRBJ1-5; TRBD1 aligns across 9 bases. This CDR3 contains 16 residues. Per germline, CDR1 SGHRS and CDR2 YFSETQ. V lost 2 bases and J lost 2; bases outside the gene matches: 5. Full variable domain (remainder filled in from reference TRBV5-1 and TRBJ1-5): KAGVTQTPRYLIKTRGQQVTLSCSPISGHRSVSWYQQTPGQGLQFLFEYFSETQRNKGNFPGRFSGRQFSNSRSEMNVSTLELGDSALYLCASSFGTGSGNQPQHFGDGTRLSIL.

CDR3 nucleotides: TGTGCCAGCAGCCAAGAAGGGGGAAACTTTAGGAACACTGAAGCTTTCTTT. This codes for CASSQEGGNFRNTEAFF. The chain uses TRBV5-4 and TRBJ1-1; a possible D gene is TRBD1 (6 bases). The CDR3 length is 17 residues. Germline assignment: CDR1 SGHNT and CDR2 YYREEE (reference sequence). Trimming shortened V by 4 bases and J by 1 base, and 20 bases separated the two germline ends.

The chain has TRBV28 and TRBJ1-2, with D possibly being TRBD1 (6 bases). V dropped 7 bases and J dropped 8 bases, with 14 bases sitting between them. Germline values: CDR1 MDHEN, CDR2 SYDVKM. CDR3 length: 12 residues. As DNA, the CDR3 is TGTGCCAGCAACATAGGGGGGCAAGGCTACACCTTC. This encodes CASNIGGQGYTF.

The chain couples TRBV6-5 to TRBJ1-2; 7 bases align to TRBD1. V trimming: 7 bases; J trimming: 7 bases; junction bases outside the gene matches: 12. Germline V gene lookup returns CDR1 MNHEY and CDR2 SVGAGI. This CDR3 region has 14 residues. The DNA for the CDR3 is TGTGCCAGCATCGCGATCGAGGGGGCAAGTGGCTACACCTTC. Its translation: CASIAIEGASGYTF.

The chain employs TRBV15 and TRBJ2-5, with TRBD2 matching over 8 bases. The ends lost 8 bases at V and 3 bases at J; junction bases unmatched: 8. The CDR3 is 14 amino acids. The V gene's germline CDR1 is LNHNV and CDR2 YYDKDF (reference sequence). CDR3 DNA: TGTGCCACCTGGGGGGGACTAGTAAAAGAGACCCAGTACTTC. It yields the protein CATWGGLVKETQYF.

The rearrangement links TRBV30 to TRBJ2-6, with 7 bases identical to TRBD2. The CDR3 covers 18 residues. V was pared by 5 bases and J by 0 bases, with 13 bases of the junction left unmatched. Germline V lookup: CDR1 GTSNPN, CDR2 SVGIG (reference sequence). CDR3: CAWDGGGLKSSGANVLTF. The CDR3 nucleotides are TGTGCCTGGGATGGGGGGGGACTCAAGAGCTCTGGGGCCAACGTCCTGACTTTC.

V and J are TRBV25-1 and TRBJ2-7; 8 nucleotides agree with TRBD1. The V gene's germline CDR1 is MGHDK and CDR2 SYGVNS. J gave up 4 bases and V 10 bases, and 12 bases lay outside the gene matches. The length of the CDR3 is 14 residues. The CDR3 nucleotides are TGTGCCACCGCCTACACAGGGGGAGGTTACGAGCAGTACTTC. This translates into CATAYTGGGYEQYF.

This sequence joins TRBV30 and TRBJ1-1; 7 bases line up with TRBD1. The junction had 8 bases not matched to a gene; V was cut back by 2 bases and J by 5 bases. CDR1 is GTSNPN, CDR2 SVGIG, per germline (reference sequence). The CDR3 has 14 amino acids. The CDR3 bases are TGTGCCTGGAGTCCTACGACAGGGCGGACTGAAGCTTTCTTT. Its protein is CAWSPTTGRTEAFF.

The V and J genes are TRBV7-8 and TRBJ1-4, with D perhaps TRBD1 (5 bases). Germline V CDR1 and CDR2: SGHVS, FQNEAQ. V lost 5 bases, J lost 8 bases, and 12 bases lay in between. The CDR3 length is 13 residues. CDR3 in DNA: TGTGCCAGCAGCCCAGGGCCGGGAGAAAAACTGTTTTTT. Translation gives CASSPGPGEKLFF.

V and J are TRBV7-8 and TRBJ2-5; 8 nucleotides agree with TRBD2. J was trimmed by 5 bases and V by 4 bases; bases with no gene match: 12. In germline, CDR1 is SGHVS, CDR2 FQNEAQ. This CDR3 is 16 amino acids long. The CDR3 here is CASSSQGSGIGETQYF. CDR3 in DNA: TGTGCCAGCAGCTCCCAGGGTAGCGGGATCGGGGAGACCCAGTACTTC.

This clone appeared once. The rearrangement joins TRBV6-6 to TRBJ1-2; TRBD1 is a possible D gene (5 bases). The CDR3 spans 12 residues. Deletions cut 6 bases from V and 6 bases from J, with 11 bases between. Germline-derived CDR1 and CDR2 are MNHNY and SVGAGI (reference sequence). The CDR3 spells CASSLGGNGYTF. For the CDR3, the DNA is TGTGCCAGCAGCCTGGGGGGGAATGGCTACACCTTC.

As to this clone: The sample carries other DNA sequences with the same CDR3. CDR3 sequence: CASSYPYNEQFF. In nucleotides, the CDR3 is TGTGCCAGCAGTTACCCGTACAATGAGCAGTTCTTC. The V call is TRBV6-2 or TRBV6-3, the J call TRBJ2-1; D ambiguous. CDR3 size: 12 residues. Germline V gene lookup returns CDR1 MNHEY and CDR2 SVGEGT. V gave up 2 bases and J gave up 4 bases, with 3 bases separating them.

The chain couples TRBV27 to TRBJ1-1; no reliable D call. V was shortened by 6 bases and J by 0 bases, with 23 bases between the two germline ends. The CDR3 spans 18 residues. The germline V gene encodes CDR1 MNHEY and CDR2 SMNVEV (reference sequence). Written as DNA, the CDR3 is TGTGCCAGCAGCCCGGATACGAGGGATTTCAAAATGAACACTGAAGCTTTCTTT. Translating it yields CASSPDTRDFKMNTEAFF.

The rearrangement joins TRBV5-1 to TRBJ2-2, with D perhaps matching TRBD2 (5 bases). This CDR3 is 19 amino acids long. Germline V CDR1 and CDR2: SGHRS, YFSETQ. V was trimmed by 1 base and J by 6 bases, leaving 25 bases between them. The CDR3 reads CASSLLSGSSTMDSGELFF. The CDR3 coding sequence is TGCGCCAGCAGCTTGTTAAGCGGTAGTTCGACAATGGATTCCGGGGAGCTGTTTTTT.

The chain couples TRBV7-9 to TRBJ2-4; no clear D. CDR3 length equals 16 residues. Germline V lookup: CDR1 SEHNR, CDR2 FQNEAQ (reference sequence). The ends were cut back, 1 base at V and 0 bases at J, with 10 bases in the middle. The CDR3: CASSLGAGRAKNIQYF. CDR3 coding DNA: TGTGCCAGCAGCTTAGGAGCCGGCCGAGCCAAAAACATTCAGTACTTC.

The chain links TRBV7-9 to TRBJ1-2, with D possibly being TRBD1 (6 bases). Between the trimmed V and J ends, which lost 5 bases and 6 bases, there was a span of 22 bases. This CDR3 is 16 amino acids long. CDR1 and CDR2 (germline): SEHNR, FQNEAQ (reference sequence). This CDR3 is CASSAMGGRAVNGYTF. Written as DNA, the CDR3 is TGTGCCAGCAGCGCTATGGGGGGGCGCGCGGTGAATGGCTACACCTTC.

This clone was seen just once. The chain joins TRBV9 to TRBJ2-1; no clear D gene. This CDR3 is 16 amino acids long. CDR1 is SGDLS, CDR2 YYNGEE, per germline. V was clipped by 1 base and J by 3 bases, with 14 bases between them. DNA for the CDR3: TGTGCCAGCAGCGTATTTTTGAAAAACGGCTACAATGAGCAGTTCTTC. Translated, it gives CASSVFLKNGYNEQFF. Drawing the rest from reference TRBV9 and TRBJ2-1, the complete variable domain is DSGVTQTPKHLITATGQRVTLRCSPRSGDLSVYWYQQSLDQGLQFLIQYYNGEERAKGNILERFSAQQFPDLHSELNLSSLELGDSALYFCASSVFLKNGYNEQFFGPGTRLTVL.

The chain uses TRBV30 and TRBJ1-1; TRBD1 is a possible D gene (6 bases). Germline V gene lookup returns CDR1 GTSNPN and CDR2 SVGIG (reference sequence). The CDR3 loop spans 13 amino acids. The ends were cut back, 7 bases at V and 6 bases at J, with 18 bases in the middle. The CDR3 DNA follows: TGTGCCTCTGGGGGCAGGTCAGGCGCTGAAGCTTTCTTT. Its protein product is CASGGRSGAEAFF. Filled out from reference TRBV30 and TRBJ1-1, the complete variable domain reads SQTIHQWPATLVQPVGSPLSLECTVEGTSNPNLYWYRQAAGRGLQLLFYSVGIGQISSEVPQNLSASRPQDRQFILSSKKLLLSDSGFYLCASGGRSGAEAFFGQGTRLTVV.

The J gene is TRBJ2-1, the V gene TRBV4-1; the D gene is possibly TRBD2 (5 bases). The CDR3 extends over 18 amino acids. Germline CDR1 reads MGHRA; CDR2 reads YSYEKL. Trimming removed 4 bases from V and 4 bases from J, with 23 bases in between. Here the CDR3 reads CASSPIKAVIRDYNEQFF. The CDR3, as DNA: TGCGCCAGCAGCCCTATAAAAGCGGTCATAAGGGATTACAATGAGCAGTTCTTC.

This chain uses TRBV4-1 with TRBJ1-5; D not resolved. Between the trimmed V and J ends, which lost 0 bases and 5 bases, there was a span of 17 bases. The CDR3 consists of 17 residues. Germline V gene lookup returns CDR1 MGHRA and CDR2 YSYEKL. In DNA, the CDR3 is TGCGCCAGCAGCCAAGAGGCGGCAGGCCTTTCCCATCAGCCCCAGCATTTT. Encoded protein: CASSQEAAGLSHQPQHF.

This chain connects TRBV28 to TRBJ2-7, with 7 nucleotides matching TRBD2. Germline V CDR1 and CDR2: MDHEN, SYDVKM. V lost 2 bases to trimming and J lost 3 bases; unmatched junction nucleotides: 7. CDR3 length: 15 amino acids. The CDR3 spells CASSLVVGGSYEQYF. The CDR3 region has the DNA TGTGCCAGCAGTTTAGTCGTGGGAGGGAGCTACGAGCAGTACTTC.

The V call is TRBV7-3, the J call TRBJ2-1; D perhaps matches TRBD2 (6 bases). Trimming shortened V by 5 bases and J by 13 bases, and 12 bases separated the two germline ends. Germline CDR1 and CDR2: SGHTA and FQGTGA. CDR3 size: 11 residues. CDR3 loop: CASSRGTLQFF. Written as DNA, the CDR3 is TGTGCCAGCAGCCGCGGGACCCTCCAGTTCTTC.

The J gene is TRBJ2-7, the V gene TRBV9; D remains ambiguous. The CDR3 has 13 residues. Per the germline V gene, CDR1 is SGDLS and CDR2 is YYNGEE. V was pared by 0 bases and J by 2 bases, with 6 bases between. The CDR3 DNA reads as TGTGCCAGCAGCGTAGCTGGAGCCTACGAGCAGTACTTC. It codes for CASSVAGAYEQYF. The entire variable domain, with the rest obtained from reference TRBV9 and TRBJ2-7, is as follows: DSGVTQTPKHLITATGQRVTLRCSPRSGDLSVYWYQQSLDQGLQFLIQYYNGEERAKGNILERFSAQQFPDLHSELNLSSLELGDSALYFCASSVAGAYEQYFGPGTRLTVT.

This CDR3 reads CASSYAPSSNYNEQFF. As DNA, the CDR3 is TGTGCCAGCAGTTACGCCCCTAGCTCAAATTACAATGAGCAGTTCTTC. V gene TRBV6-2 or TRBV6-3 combines with J gene TRBJ2-1, with a possible D match to TRBD2 (5 bases). The CDR3 has 16 residues. The germline V and J ends were trimmed by 2 bases and 4 bases, with 15 bases remaining between them. Germline assignment: CDR1 MNHEY and CDR2 SVGEGT.